These 21 T cell receptor beta chains originate from one sample sequenced in a study of T cells in tuberculosis. Sequencing used immunoSEQ multiplex PCR; TCRdb keeps in-frame clones, though not all of them. The table lists tens of thousands of clones, 93% of them singletons, with more than 6.5% in the top ten. The sample taken for sequencing was PBMCs. The origin of the receptors is a donor between 5 and 29 years old with latent tuberculosis or without tuberculosis infection.

The chain uses TRBV25-1 and TRBJ1-5; no firm D call. Trimming left V 2 bases short and J 9 bases short, with 17 bases between. The CDR3 consists of 15 residues. Per germline, CDR1 MGHDK and CDR2 SYGVNS. CDR3: CASSEPGLASGPQHF. The CDR3 DNA reads TGTGCCAGCAGTGAACCGGGTCTAGCTTCTGGGCCCCAGCATTTT.

The V gene is TRBV4-1, the J gene TRBJ2-1; 8 bases align to TRBD1. The CDR3 has 15 residues. Germline CDR1 is MGHRA and CDR2 is YSYEKL. V shed 5 bases and J 6 bases; nucleotides not matched to a gene: 9. The CDR3 nucleotides are TGCGCCAGCAGCTGGGGCAGGGGGCGAGGCAATGAGCAGTTCTTC. Translation: CASSWGRGRGNEQFF.

The rearrangement links TRBV11-1 to TRBJ1-2, with D unresolved. Trimming stripped 1 base from V and 4 bases from J, with 10 bases between. This CDR3 region has 14 residues. Germline CDR1 and CDR2: SGHAT and FQDESV (reference sequence). CDR3 sequence reads: CASSLDSAAYGYTF. CDR3 in DNA: TGTGCCAGCAGCTTAGACTCTGCTGCCTATGGCTACACCTTC.

A single count supports this clone. The chain recombines TRBV29-1 with TRBJ1-2; 12 positions agree with TRBD1. The CDR3 has 18 amino acids. CDR1 SQVTM and CDR2 ANQGSEA come from the germline V gene. CDR3 region: CSAPLRDRGRGSNYGYTF. The DNA of the CDR3 is TGCAGTGCACCCTTGAGGGACAGGGGGCGCGGTTCCAACTATGGCTACACCTTC.

This chain uses TRBV5-1 with TRBJ1-5; 8 bases agree with TRBD1. Germline-derived CDR1 and CDR2 are SGHRS and YFSETQ. The CDR3 is 18 residues long. V shed 0 bases, J shed 9 bases, and the junction held 17 bases outside the gene matches. The CDR3 DNA follows: TGCGCCAGCAGCTTGGTCCCTCCACAAGACAGGGGCGGGCCGCCCCAGCATTTT. Its protein product is CASSLVPPQDRGGPPQHF.

The V gene is TRBV10-3, the J gene TRBJ1-6; no definite D call. Per germline, CDR1 ENHRY and CDR2 SYGVKD. The CDR3 is 15 amino acids. V was clipped by 1 base and J by 5 bases, with 9 bases between them. The CDR3 nucleotides are TGTGCCATCAGTGAGTTTGCGGGTGATAATTCACCCCTCCACTTT. It specifies CAISEFAGDNSPLHF.

The J gene is TRBJ1-6, the V gene TRBV5-1, with a possible D match to TRBD1 (5 bases). This CDR3 contains 15 residues. Between the trimmed V and J ends, which lost 0 bases and 5 bases, there was a span of 9 bases. Germline CDR1 and CDR2: SGHRS and YFSETQ. CDR3 sequence (DNA): TGCGCCAGCAGCTTGGTGGGGGGTGATAATTCACCCCTCCACTTT. Its translation: CASSLVGGDNSPLHF.

J is TRBJ1-5 and V is TRBV5-4; 9 bases map to TRBD1. Losses at the gene ends were 3 bases for V and 4 bases for J; bases not matched to a gene: 5. The CDR3 sequence is 15 residues long. The germline gives CDR1 SGHNT, CDR2 YYREEE (reference sequence). CDR3 region: CASSSDGQGNQPQHF. The CDR3 nucleotides read TGTGCCAGCAGCTCGGACGGACAGGGGAATCAGCCCCAGCATTTT.

Only one count was recorded for this clone. V usage is TRBV5-4 and J usage is TRBJ2-2; a possible D gene is TRBD1 (5 bases). Trimming removed 1 base from V and 1 base from J, with 8 bases in between. This CDR3 spans 15 amino acids. Germline CDR1 reads SGHNT; CDR2 reads YYREEE (reference sequence). For the CDR3, the DNA is TGTGCCAGCAGCTTGTACAGGCAGAACACCGGGGAGCTGTTTTTT. Its protein product is CASSLYRQNTGELFF.

The J gene is TRBJ2-7, the V gene TRBV2; TRBD1 matches 9 bases. V shed 2 bases and J 4 bases; nucleotides not matched to a gene: 6. This CDR3 contains 15 residues. Germline loops: CDR1 SNHLY, CDR2 FYNNEI. For the CDR3, the DNA is TGTGCCAGCAGTGAATGGGTGGGACAGGGTTACGAGCAGTACTTC. Protein product: CASSEWVGQGYEQYF.

This sequence joins TRBV4-1 and TRBJ2-7; D may be TRBD1 (6 bases). V was clipped by 4 bases and J by 2 bases, with 12 bases between them. The germline gives CDR1 MGHRA, CDR2 YSYEKL. The CDR3 has 14 residues. The CDR3 here is CASSLIRGTYEQYF. The CDR3 coding sequence is TGCGCCAGCAGCCTCATAAGGGGGACCTACGAGCAGTACTTC.

V usage is TRBV6-5 and J usage is TRBJ2-3, with D possibly matching TRBD1 (6 bases). V was shortened by 5 bases and J by 4 bases, with 13 bases between the two germline ends. The CDR3 runs to 14 residues. The germline CDR1 and CDR2 sequences are MNHEY and SVGAGI. In DNA, the CDR3 is TGTGCCAGCAGTATCCGGGACATTTCAGATACGCAGTATTTT. It is translated as CASSIRDISDTQYF.

The V call is TRBV4-2, the J call TRBJ1-1, with D uncertain. Trimming stripped 0 bases from V and 9 bases from J, with 14 bases between. This CDR3 is 14 amino acids long. Germline V CDR1 and CDR2: LGHNA, YNFKEQ. In nucleotides, the CDR3 is TGTGCCAGCAGCCAAGAATCCCTGCAGACTAAAGCTTTCTTT. Translating it yields CASSQESLQTKAFF.

The genes are TRBV2 and TRBJ1-1, with D perhaps matching TRBD1 (6 bases). In germline, CDR1 is SNHLY, CDR2 FYNNEI. Trimming stripped 5 bases from V and 1 base from J, with 11 bases between. The CDR3 runs 14 residues. CDR3 sequence reads: CASSQLGANTEAFF. The CDR3 DNA reads TGTGCCAGCAGTCAGCTGGGGGCGAACACTGAAGCTTTCTTT.

The rearrangement joins TRBV4-1 to TRBJ1-2, with TRBD1 as a possible D gene (6 bases). CDR3 length: 14 residues. The germline V gene encodes CDR1 MGHRA and CDR2 YSYEKL. V lost 1 base, J lost 7 bases, and 13 bases lay in between. This chain's CDR3 is CASSQVEGDAGYTF. Written as DNA, the CDR3 is TGCGCCAGCAGCCAAGTTGAGGGGGATGCTGGCTACACCTTC.

The chain links TRBV30 to TRBJ1-2, with D hard to call. V shed 1 base and J shed 7 bases, with 19 bases lying between them. CDR1 is GTSNPN and CDR2 is SVGIG in the germline V gene (reference sequence). The CDR3 has 15 residues. As DNA, the CDR3 is TGTGCCTGGAGTGCGGGTGGACTATCCACGGCTGGCTACACCTTC. Its protein product is CAWSAGGLSTAGYTF.

The rearrangement uses TRBV6-1 and TRBJ1-1; weak D call: TRBD1 (6 bases). The CDR3 totals 16 residues. Germline-derived CDR1 and CDR2 are MNHNS and SASEGT. Trimming took off 5 bases at V and 10 bases at J, with 26 bases between the two ends. CDR3 bases: TGTGCCAGCAGTCAAGTGGACAGCCCACGGGGACAAGGAGCTTTCTTT. Translated, it gives CASSQVDSPRGQGAFF.

V and J are TRBV5-1 and TRBJ2-5, with D maybe TRBD1 (5 bases). With 0 bases removed from V and 0 bases from J, the gap between germline ends came to 9 bases. Germline V gene sequence: CDR1 SGHRS, CDR2 YFSETQ. The CDR3 covers 15 residues. CDR3 nucleotide sequence: TGCGCCAGCAGCTTGGGACAGCAATACCAAGAGACCCAGTACTTC. Translated: CASSLGQQYQETQYF.

The rearrangement links TRBV6-5 to TRBJ1-2; D might be TRBD1 (6 bases). The CDR3 extends over 12 amino acids. V lost 6 bases and J lost 7, with 12 bases in between. CDR1 MNHEY and CDR2 SVGAGI come from the germline V gene. The CDR3 region is CASSRGGFGYTF. For the CDR3, the DNA is TGTGCCAGCAGCCGGGGGGGCTTTGGCTACACCTTC.

The rearrangement uses TRBV7-8 and TRBJ1-2; a possible D gene is TRBD1 (5 bases). CDR3 length: 16 residues. Trimming removed 1 base at V and 5 bases at J, with 17 bases between. The germline CDR1 and CDR2 sequences are SGHVS and FQNEAQ. CDR3 sequence: CASSLEGSDIRYGYTF. The DNA of the CDR3 is TGTGCCAGCAGCTTAGAAGGATCGGACATTCGATATGGCTACACCTTC.

This sequence joins TRBV18 and TRBJ1-5; 7 nucleotides align to TRBD1. V trimming: 4 bases; J trimming: 0 bases; junction bases outside the gene matches: 6. This CDR3 is 16 amino acids long. Germline CDR1 is KGHSH and CDR2 is LQKENI. The CDR3 reads CASSQYRGNSNQPQHF. CDR3 DNA sequence: TGTGCCAGCTCACAATACAGGGGTAATAGCAATCAGCCCCAGCATTTT.